These 18 T cell receptor beta chains were sequenced from one sample in a study of breast tumors, draining lymph nodes, adjacent tissues. Breast cancer patients provided tissue from their axillary draining lymph nodes. TCRdb reprocessed the multiplex PCR reads with MiXCR, giving one entry per CDR3 protein. The table shows more than 250,000 distinct CDR3 sequences, with about 30% occurring only once. Material: axillary lymph node tissue. The receptors were gathered from a female donor with breast cancer. Some clones in this sample may be carry-over from other donors' samples.

Details on this clonotype: The missing conserved phenylalanine or tryptophan at the end of this CDR3 makes a read error likely. The V and J genes are TRBV7-9 and TRBJ2-7; 10 nucleotides agree with TRBD2. V shed 3 bases and J 6 bases; nucleotides not matched to a gene: 5. Germline CDR1 and CDR2: SEHNR and FQNEAQ (reference sequence). The length of the CDR3 is 14 residues. CDR3 nucleotide sequence: TGTGCCAGCAGCTTCGACATAGCGGGAGGCGAGCAGTACTCT. Amino acids: CASSFDIAGGEQYS.

As for this clonotype: This may be a read error, as it is one base from a much larger clone. The rearrangement uses TRBV4-1 and TRBJ1-6; TRBD1 matches at 7 bases. Germline values: CDR1 MGHRA, CDR2 YSYEKL. The CDR3 is made up of 12 amino acids. CDR3 nucleotides: TGCGCCGGCAGGCAAGGGGGCAAATTACTCCACTTT. The encoded protein is CAGRQGGKLLHF.

Points on this clonotype: A much bigger clone sits one base away, suggesting this may be a read error. The chain has TRBV3-1 and TRBJ2-3; perhaps D is TRBD1 or TRBD2 (5 bases each). Germline loops: CDR1 LGHDT, CDR2 YNNKEL (reference sequence). The CDR3 runs 13 residues. V lost 2 bases, J lost 4 bases, and 7 bases lay in between. The CDR3 is CASSQRGADTQYF. CDR3 bases: TGTGCCAGCAGCCAACGGGGCGCAGATACGCAGTATTTT.

To note about this clonotype: The junction differs from germline at one of its ends, possibly a read error. The chain joins TRBV7-7 to TRBJ1-1; D is perhaps TRBD1 (6 bases). From germline, CDR1 is SSHAT and CDR2 FNYEAQ (reference sequence). The CDR3 has 17 amino acids. The CDR3 nucleotides read TGTGCTAGCATCGAAGGGGGGGATCAGAACCCTAACACTGAAGCTTTCTTT. It is translated as CASIEGGDQNPNTEAFF. Together with reference TRBV7-7 and TRBJ1-1, the CDR3 gives the full variable domain: GAGVSQSPRYKVTKRGQDVTLRCDPISSHATLYWYQQALGQGPEFLTYFNYEAQPDKSGLPSDRFSAERPEGSISTLTIQRTEQRDSAMYRCASIEGGDQNPNTEAFFGQGTRLTVV.

This clonotype was seen a few times. Being one base from a much bigger clone, this may be a read error. The CDR3 spells CASGFSTGQLNQPQHF. The CDR3 region has the DNA TGTGCTAGTGGTTTCTCGACGGGACAGTTGAATCAGCCCCAGCATTTT. The rearrangement links TRBV12-5 to TRBJ1-5; TRBD1 matches at 7 bases. The CDR3 totals 16 residues. V shed 3 bases and J 4 bases; nucleotides not matched to a gene: 9. The V gene's germline CDR1 is LGHNT and CDR2 FRNRAP.

This clonotype was recorded at least ten times. The V call is TRBV15, the J call TRBJ1-5; no reliable D call. The CDR3 has 14 residues. Trimming took off 0 bases at V and 7 bases at J, with 10 bases between the two ends. Germline V CDR1 and CDR2: LNHNV, YYDKDF (reference sequence). The CDR3 loop is CATSRDQSGQPQHF. CDR3 nucleotide sequence: TGTGCCACCAGCAGAGATCAGTCCGGACAGCCCCAGCATTTT. Looking up the rest from reference TRBV15 and TRBJ1-5 gives the full variable domain: DAMVIQNPRYQVTQFGKPVTLSCSQTLNHNVMYWYQQKSSQAPKLLFHYYDKDFNNEADTPDNFQSRRPNTSFCFLDIRSPGLGDTAMYLCATSRDQSGQPQHFGDGTRLSIL.

This clonotype was seen ten or more times. V is TRBV12-3 or TRBV12-4 and J is TRBJ1-4; perhaps TRBD1 as D (5 bases). The CDR3 spans 13 residues. V lost 5 bases to trimming and J lost 8 bases, with 12 bases between them. CDR3 nucleotides: TGTGCCAGCAGTGCAGGGAAAAGGGAAAAACTGTTTTTT. Its protein is CASSAGKREKLFF.

In DNA, the CDR3 is TGCGCCAGCAGTGAGTTCTTCCCGACTAGCGGGAGCGATGAGCAGTTCTTC. It translates to CASSEFFPTSGSDEQFF. The V call is TRBV10-1, the J call TRBJ2-1; 12 bases line up with TRBD2. CDR1 and CDR2 (germline): WNHNN, SYGVQD (reference sequence). The CDR3 has 17 residues. Trimming removed 1 base from V and 8 bases from J; junction bases left unmatched: 9.

This chain connects TRBV19 to TRBJ1-2, with a possible D match to TRBD1 (5 bases). CDR3 size: 15 residues. Germline V gene data show CDR1 as LNHDA and CDR2 as SQIVND (reference sequence). Trimming shortened V by 5 bases and J by 5 bases, and 18 bases separated the two germline ends. As DNA, the CDR3 is TGTGCCAGTAGTCTCGGGACTAGCGGGAGATATGGCTACACCTTC. Translated, it gives CASSLGTSGRYGYTF.

Remarks on this clonotype: A clone one base away is much larger, so this may be a read error. The rearrangement uses TRBV9 and TRBJ2-3; D not resolved. Per germline, CDR1 SGDLS and CDR2 YYNGEE. The CDR3 contains 16 residues. V was shortened by 4 bases and J by 4 bases, with 19 bases between the two germline ends. The CDR3 region is CASSPKDSSLPDTQYF. CDR3 bases: TGTGCCAGCAGCCCGAAAGACTCCAGTCTGCCAGATACGCAGTATTTT.

The chain employs TRBV18 and TRBJ2-3; a weak D match, TRBD1 (6 bases). V was shortened by 3 bases and J by 0 bases, with 10 bases between the two germline ends. The CDR3 has 15 amino acids. CDR1 KGHSH and CDR2 LQKENI come from the germline V gene. CDR3 amino acids: CASSPRQASTDTQYF. The CDR3 region has the DNA TGTGCCAGCTCACCGCGACAGGCTAGCACAGATACGCAGTATTTT.

Of note for this clonotype: A much larger clone lies a single base off, so this may be a read error. This rearrangement joins TRBV20-1 to TRBJ2-1; D is perhaps TRBD2 (5 bases). The CDR3 spans 15 residues. Deletions cut 0 bases from V and 2 bases from J, with 11 bases between. Germline assignment: CDR1 DFQATT and CDR2 SNEGSKA (reference sequence). The CDR3, as DNA: TGCAGTGCTAGAGAGTTAGCGAGCCCCTACAATGAGCAGTTCTTC. This encodes CSARELASPYNEQFF.

This clonotype was seen repeatedly, ten times or more. The genes are TRBV4-1 and TRBJ2-7, with TRBD2 matching over 7 bases. This CDR3 is 14 amino acids long. V was clipped by 0 bases and J by 5 bases; unmatched bases: 4. Germline V gene sequence: CDR1 MGHRA, CDR2 YSYEKL. In DNA, the CDR3 is TGCGCCAGCAGCCAAGAGAGGGACTATGACGAGCAGTACTTC. Residues: CASSQERDYDEQYF.

This clonotype appeared many times. The chain employs TRBV7-2 and TRBJ2-3; possibly TRBD2 for D (6 bases). Germline loops: CDR1 SGHTA, CDR2 FQGNSA. CDR3 length: 14 residues. The germline V and J ends were trimmed by 2 bases and 7 bases, with 13 bases remaining between them. The DNA of the CDR3 is TGTGCCAGCAGCTTACTGCATGGGGGGAATACGCAGTATTTT. This codes for CASSLLHGGNTQYF. Full variable domain (outside the CDR3, taken from reference TRBV7-2 and TRBJ2-3): GAGVSQSPSNKVTEKGKDVELRCDPISGHTALYWYRQSLGQGLEFLIYFQGNSAPDKSGLPSDRFSAERTGGSVSTLTIQRTQQEDSAVYLCASSLLHGGNTQYFGPGTRLTVL.

Regarding this clonotype: A much larger clone sits a single nucleotide away, making a read error possible. The V and J genes are TRBV20-1 and TRBJ2-7; 8 bases map to TRBD2. CDR1 and CDR2 (germline): DFQATT, SNEGSKA (reference sequence). The CDR3 length is 14 residues. Trimming at V came to 5 bases and at J to 6 bases, leaving 12 bases not matched to a gene. This CDR3 is CSAATSGPLSEQYF. CDR3 DNA: TGCAGTGCTGCCACTAGCGGACCTCTCTCCGAGCAGTACTTC.

This clonotype appeared many times. J is TRBJ1-4 and V is TRBV5-1; possible D gene TRBD1, 5 bases. V was shortened by 0 bases and J by 5 bases, with 8 bases between the two germline ends. CDR3 length equals 14 residues. Looked up from germline, CDR1 is SGHRS and CDR2 is YFSETQ. The CDR3 DNA is TGCGCCAGCAGCTTGGGGGGGAAGAATGAAAAACTGTTTTTT. It is translated as CASSLGGKNEKLFF.

This clonotype was detected a few times. J is TRBJ2-4 and V is TRBV27; D is unresolved. The CDR3 is made up of 16 amino acids. Trimming removed 4 bases from V and 1 base from J, with 14 bases in between. In germline, CDR1 is MNHEY, CDR2 SMNVEV (reference sequence). The CDR3 is CASSSLGGEAKNIQYF. The CDR3 DNA reads TGTGCCAGCAGTTCGCTAGGTGGCGAGGCCAAAAACATTCAGTACTTC.

This clonotype has just a few counts. The gene calls are TRBV2 and TRBJ1-2; 7 bases agree with TRBD1. Looked up from germline, CDR1 is SNHLY and CDR2 is FYNNEI. V lost 7 bases to trimming and J lost 8 bases; unmatched junction nucleotides: 10. This CDR3 region has 13 residues. In DNA, the CDR3 is TGTGCCAGCATTGACAGGGAGGTAGGCGGCTACACCTTC. It translates to CASIDREVGGYTF. The full variable domain, with the rest looked up from reference TRBV2 and TRBJ1-2, is EPEVTQTPSHQVTQMGQEVILRCVPISNHLYFYWYRQILGQKVEFLVSFYNNEISEKSEIFDDQFSVERPDGSNFTLKIRSTKLEDSAMYFCASIDREVGGYTFGSGTRLTVV.